One and the same sample provided the 19 T cell receptor beta chains below, sequenced in a study of blood T cell repertoires in COVID-19. Libraries were prepared by immunoSEQ multiplex PCR; TCRdb keeps only in-frame clonotypes and omits some of them. Of about 330,000 clones in the sample, 88% were seen once. The sample consisted of peripheral blood. The receptor set was obtained from a woman between 50 and 59 years old with active or convalescent COVID-19.

The rearrangement uses TRBV4-2 and TRBJ2-3; 13 bases agree with TRBD2. The CDR3 sequence is 18 residues long. After removal of 0 bases from V and 3 bases from J, the junction contained 6 bases not matched to a gene. From germline, CDR1 is LGHNA and CDR2 YNFKEQ. In DNA, the CDR3 is TGTGCCAGCAGCCAAGACCTACTAGCGGGGGGGCCAACAGATACGCAGTATTTT. Translated, it gives CASSQDLLAGGPTDTQYF.

This clone has just one count. The same CDR3 also results from other DNA sequences found in this sample. J is TRBJ2-5 and V is TRBV10-3; possible D gene TRBD1, 5 bases. V was pared by 4 bases and J by 4 bases, with 7 bases between. From germline, CDR1 is ENHRY and CDR2 SYGVKD. This CDR3 contains 12 residues. CDR3 DNA sequence: TGTGCCATCAGTGGGGGCGGAGAGACCCAGTACTTC. Protein sequence: CAISGGGETQYF.

The gene calls are TRBV2 and TRBJ2-2; no reliable D call. Germline values: CDR1 SNHLY, CDR2 FYNNEI. The V end was cut by 1 base, the J end by 4 bases, with 13 bases between. The CDR3 loop spans 16 amino acids. The CDR3 region has the DNA TGTGCCAGCAGTGAAGGAGGCTGGGTCACCACCGGGGAGCTGTTTTTT. Amino acid sequence: CASSEGGWVTTGELFF.

The chain joins TRBV5-1 to TRBJ2-5; 10 bases are a match to TRBD2. CDR1 and CDR2 (germline): SGHRS, YFSETQ. V gave up 3 bases and J gave up 0 bases; unmatched junction bases: 11. This CDR3 region has 18 residues. The CDR3 is CASSSGLAGARYQETQYF. CDR3 DNA sequence: TGCGCCAGCAGCTCAGGGCTAGCGGGGGCCCGGTACCAAGAGACCCAGTACTTC.

The chain recombines TRBV27 with TRBJ2-1, with D possibly being TRBD2 (5 bases). The V end lost 5 bases, the J end lost 8 bases, and 22 bases lay between the germline ends. Germline-derived CDR1 and CDR2 are MNHEY and SMNVEV (reference sequence). The CDR3 runs to 16 residues. This CDR3 is CASSPSGGERPDEQFF. The CDR3 DNA follows: TGTGCCAGCAGTCCCTCTGGAGGTGAAAGGCCGGATGAGCAGTTCTTC.

This sequence joins TRBV7-3 and TRBJ1-2, with 9 bases aligning to TRBD1. The germline V gene encodes CDR1 SGHTA and CDR2 FQGTGA. J lost 7 bases, V lost 5 bases, and 14 bases had no gene match. The CDR3 has 16 residues. In DNA form, the CDR3 reads TGTGCCAGCAGCAGGGACCGGGACAGGGCAAAGTGTGGCTACACCTTC. Amino acid sequence: CASSRDRDRAKCGYTF.

V is TRBV7-8 and J is TRBJ1-4, with D hard to call. Germline CDR1 SGHVS, CDR2 FQNEAQ. This CDR3 contains 13 residues. Trimming took off 4 bases at V and 8 bases at J, with 11 bases between the two ends. The CDR3 DNA sequence: TGTGCCAGCAGCTCCTACAGTCGAGAAAAACTGTTTTTT. Amino acids: CASSSYSREKLFF.

This clone was recorded once. The rearrangement links TRBV5-5 to TRBJ1-5, with no clear D. The V gene's germline CDR1 is SGHKS and CDR2 YYEKEE (reference sequence). The CDR3 loop spans 15 amino acids. V lost 4 bases and J 0 bases, leaving 11 bases between the germline ends. The CDR3, as DNA: TGTGCCAGCAGCACGGGTTTTAATAGCAATCAGCCCCAGCATTTT. Translated: CASSTGFNSNQPQHF.

This chain links TRBV5-5 with TRBJ1-2, with TRBD1 identical over 9 bases. Germline values: CDR1 SGHKS, CDR2 YYEKEE (reference sequence). The J segment lost 7 bases and the V segment lost 0 bases, leaving 4 bases of the junction unmatched. The CDR3 sequence is 14 residues long. This chain's CDR3 is CASSLDGDRVGYTF. CDR3 in DNA: TGTGCCAGCAGCTTGGATGGGGACAGGGTTGGCTACACCTTC.

This chain connects TRBV19 to TRBJ2-5; D is perhaps TRBD2 (5 bases). CDR1 and CDR2 from the germline V gene are LNHDA and SQIVND (reference sequence). V lost 2 bases and J 3 bases, leaving 13 bases between the germline ends. The CDR3 runs to 15 residues. This chain's CDR3 is CASSITSRTEETQYF. CDR3 nucleotides: TGTGCCAGTAGTATAACTTCCCGGACTGAAGAGACCCAGTACTTC.

CDR3 sequence (DNA): TGCGCCAGCAGCCAGCTTGAAGGACAGCTTGAAGCTTTCTTT. The encoded protein is CASSQLEGQLEAFF. This chain connects TRBV4-3 to TRBJ1-1, with D possibly being TRBD1 (6 bases). V shed 3 bases and J shed 7 bases, with 15 bases lying between them. The CDR3 consists of 14 residues. Germline CDR1 is LGHNA and CDR2 is YSLEER.

The rearrangement links TRBV7-2 to TRBJ2-7, with a possible D match to TRBD2 (6 bases). Per germline, CDR1 SGHTA and CDR2 FQGNSA. There are 14 residues in the CDR3. V dropped 6 bases and J dropped 1 base, with 13 bases sitting between them. The CDR3 here is CASSPRDLSYEQYF. The CDR3 bases are TGTGCCAGCAGTCCCCGGGACTTATCCTACGAGCAGTACTTC.

The rearrangement links TRBV30 to TRBJ1-1, with 8 bases lining up with TRBD1. The CDR3 has 17 residues. V lost 2 bases, J lost 0 bases, and 11 bases stayed unmatched. Germline-derived CDR1 and CDR2 are GTSNPN and SVGIG (reference sequence). CDR3 in amino acids: CAWSSLDRAKMNTEAFF. The DNA for the CDR3 is TGTGCCTGGAGTTCCTTGGACAGGGCGAAGATGAACACTGAAGCTTTCTTT.

The V gene is TRBV10-2, the J gene TRBJ2-7, with 7 bases aligning to TRBD2. CDR1 is WSHSY, CDR2 SAAADI, per germline. This CDR3 has 12 residues. The V and J ends lost 5 bases and 4 bases, in that order; junction bases with no gene match: 2. The CDR3 coding sequence is TGCGCCAGCAGTCCGGGGGGATACGAGCAGTACTTC. It codes for CASSPGGYEQYF.

This chain connects TRBV9 to TRBJ2-1, with D perhaps matching TRBD2 (6 bases). The CDR3 is made up of 12 amino acids. Germline V CDR1 and CDR2: SGDLS, YYNGEE. Between the trimmed V and J ends, which lost 0 bases and 10 bases, there was a span of 8 bases. The CDR3 sequence: CASSVAGLEQFF. CDR3 nucleotides: TGTGCCAGCAGCGTAGCGGGACTCGAGCAGTTCTTC.

This clone appeared a single time. V gene TRBV2 combines with J gene TRBJ1-1; D ambiguous. Deletions cut 6 bases from V and 1 base from J, with 12 bases between. The CDR3 extends over 14 amino acids. Germline assignment: CDR1 SNHLY and CDR2 FYNNEI. DNA for the CDR3: TGTGCCAGCAGCGCACTGTCAGGGAACACTGAAGCTTTCTTT. Its protein product is CASSALSGNTEAFF.

The chain uses TRBV2 and TRBJ2-5; possibly TRBD2 for D (5 bases). CDR1 is SNHLY, CDR2 FYNNEI, per germline. The length of the CDR3 is 15 residues. V shed 0 bases and J shed 1 base, with 9 bases lying between them. The CDR3 coding sequence is TGTGCCAGCAGTGAAGCGCCTAGCCCCCAAGAGACCCAGTACTTC. This sequence encodes CASSEAPSPQETQYF.

The genes are TRBV7-9 and TRBJ1-2; D gene unclear. V shed 4 bases and J shed 8 bases, with 20 bases lying between them. The CDR3 spans 15 residues. CDR1 is SEHNR, CDR2 FQNEAQ, per germline (reference sequence). The CDR3 protein is CASSYTPPGIPGYTF. Here the CDR3 DNA reads TGTGCCAGCAGCTACACTCCCCCAGGAATACCCGGCTACACCTTC.

This clone turned up a few times. The gene calls are TRBV1 and TRBJ2-1; TRBD2 is the table's D call, not checked against the DNA. TRBV1 is classified as a pseudogene. This CDR3 comprises 16 residues. The CDR3 sequence is CTSVSNRTSGYNEQFF. The CDR3 DNA reads as TGCACCAGCGTAAGTAATCGGACTAGCGGATACAATGAGCAGTTCTTC.